Listed here are 4 T cell receptor beta chains from one sample, sequenced in a study of human T cells and chemical hapten exposure. The time point was: patch test 1, 2 weeks after DPC sensitization. Treatment indicated: therapeutic diphenylcyclopropenone sensitization with weekly scalp DPC. TCRdb independently ran MiXCR on the RACE reads; one entry per CDR3 protein. The table lists some 50,000 distinct CDR3 sequences, about 9.3% of them singletons, with 13% in the top ten. The sequencing here drew on whole blood, taken in connection with sensitization to the hapten diphenylcyclopropenone (DPC). The source of these receptors is a woman aged 35 to 49 with alopecia areata. Some clones in this sample may be carry-over from other donors' samples.

This clonotype was counted only a few times. The V call is TRBV3-1, the J call TRBJ2-7, with no clear D. The CDR3 is 11 amino acids. Germline CDR1 and CDR2: LGHDT and YNNKEL (reference sequence). Trimming cost V 6 bases and J 6 bases, with 9 bases left between them. The CDR3 DNA is TGTGCCAGCAGTTTCGGGCCCGAGCAGTACTTC. It translates to CASSFGPEQYF.

This clonotype was counted many times. V gene TRBV6-2 or TRBV6-3 combines with J gene TRBJ1-5, with TRBD1 matching 7 bases. CDR1 MNHEY and CDR2 SVGEGT come from the germline V gene. The CDR3 consists of 13 residues. V was clipped by 7 bases and J by 7 bases; unmatched bases: 7. The CDR3 bases are TGTGCCAGCACCCGACAGGGTTTGCAGCCCCAGCATTTT. Amino acids: CASTRQGLQPQHF.

This clonotype has just a few counts. CDR3 sequence: CASSVKVNTEAFF. DNA for the CDR3: TGTGCCAGCAGCGTAAAAGTGAACACTGAAGCTTTCTTT. This chain joins TRBV9 and TRBJ1-1; no definite D call. V dropped 1 base and J dropped 0 bases, with 4 bases sitting between them. CDR3 size: 13 residues. Germline CDR1 reads SGDLS; CDR2 reads YYNGEE. The full variable domain, completed using reference TRBV9 and TRBJ1-1, is DSGVTQTPKHLITATGQRVTLRCSPRSGDLSVYWYQQSLDQGLQFLIQYYNGEERAKGNILERFSAQQFPDLHSELNLSSLELGDSALYFCASSVKVNTEAFFGQGTRLTVV.

This clonotype appeared many times. The chain joins TRBV28 to TRBJ2-2, with D tentatively TRBD1 or TRBD2 (7 bases each). Germline V CDR1 and CDR2: MDHEN, SYDVKM. V shed 10 bases and J shed 2 bases, with 14 bases lying between them. This CDR3 spans 14 amino acids. DNA of the CDR3: TGTGCCACCAGGGGGGGGACAAACACCGGGGAGCTGTTTTTT. Its translation: CATRGGTNTGELFF.